These 30 T cell receptor beta chains share one sample of origin, sequenced in a study of T cells after yellow fever vaccination. TCRdb used MiXCR to reprocess the 5' RACE reads, holding one entry per CDR3 protein. The sample includes 150,000 or so distinct CDR3 sequences, under 8% of them seen just once. The sequencing used CD4+ T cells sorted from PBMCs, collected 10 days after the yellow fever booster vaccination. These receptors were collected from a man aged 25-40 years who received the YFV17D yellow fever vaccine.

This clonotype was detected many times. V gene TRBV20-1 combines with J gene TRBJ2-5; unclear D gene. The CDR3 loop spans 12 amino acids. Trimming removed 1 base at V and 7 bases at J, with 10 bases between. CDR1 and CDR2 from the germline V gene are DFQATT and SNEGSKA (reference sequence). The CDR3 protein is CSARGSERTQYF. The CDR3 DNA follows: TGCAGTGCTAGAGGCTCCGAGCGGACCCAGTACTTC.

This clonotype was observed many times. The CDR3 DNA sequence: TGCAGCTTAGCGGGAGGGATCCACCCGGATGAGCAGTTCTTC. Translation: CSLAGGIHPDEQFF. The chain is built from TRBV20-1 and TRBJ2-1; 11 bases line up with TRBD2. Germline CDR1 is DFQATT and CDR2 is SNEGSKA (reference sequence). The CDR3 is 14 amino acids.

Ten or more counts support this clonotype. The chain has TRBV24-1 and TRBJ2-2, with D hard to call. The germline V gene encodes CDR1 KGHDR and CDR2 SFDVKD. The CDR3 extends over 15 amino acids. Deletions cut 4 bases from V and 4 bases from J, with 12 bases between. CDR3 residues: CATSEGSTSTGELFF. CDR3 nucleotides: TGTGCCACCAGTGAGGGTAGTACGAGCACCGGGGAGCTGTTTTTT.

The rearrangement links TRBV27 to TRBJ1-5, with D perhaps matching TRBD1 (5 bases). CDR1 and CDR2 (germline): MNHEY, SMNVEV (reference sequence). The length of the CDR3 is 13 residues. V was trimmed by 3 bases and J by 7 bases, leaving 10 bases between them. The CDR3 DNA reads as TGTGCCAGCAGTTTCCCTCCAGGGCAGCCCCAGCATTTT. It translates to CASSFPPGQPQHF.

This clonotype was seen more than once but under ten times. This sequence joins TRBV19 and TRBJ1-1, with D unclear. V lost 8 bases and J 1 base, leaving 14 bases between the germline ends. The germline gives CDR1 LNHDA, CDR2 SQIVND (reference sequence). CDR3 size: 14 residues. The CDR3 here is CASSLLTGNTEAFF. In nucleotides, the CDR3 is TGTGCCAGTTCCCTTTTGACGGGGAACACTGAAGCTTTCTTT.

This clonotype was recorded many times. This chain joins TRBV11-2 and TRBJ2-3; D call uncertain. CDR3 size: 15 residues. V lost 2 bases and J 6 bases, leaving 15 bases between the germline ends. CDR1 is SGHAT, CDR2 FQNNGV, per germline. DNA of the CDR3: TGTGCCAGCAGCTTACAGGTGGCTTCGAGGGATACGCAGTATTTT. Amino acid sequence: CASSLQVASRDTQYF.

This clonotype was seen ten or more times. The chain joins TRBV7-2 to TRBJ1-1, with TRBD1 identical over 7 bases. The CDR3 spans 14 residues. Germline CDR1 and CDR2: SGHTA and FQGNSA. The ends lost 4 bases at V and 2 bases at J; junction bases unmatched: 4. Here the CDR3 DNA reads TGTGCCAGCAGCTCGGGACAGCCTAACACTGAAGCTTTCTTT. Translating gives CASSSGQPNTEAFF.

This clonotype was counted many times. The chain is built from TRBV20-1 and TRBJ2-1; TRBD1 agrees at 9 bases. Per germline, CDR1 DFQATT and CDR2 SNEGSKA (reference sequence). Losses at the gene ends were 3 bases for V and 5 bases for J; bases not matched to a gene: 8. The CDR3 runs 15 residues. This CDR3 reads CSARPGQGSDNEQFF. CDR3 sequence (DNA): TGCAGTGCTAGGCCGGGACAGGGATCCGACAATGAGCAGTTCTTC.

This clonotype was observed at least ten times. The V call is TRBV20-1, the J call TRBJ2-1; D may correspond to TRBD1 or TRBD2 (5 bases each). The germline V gene has CDR1 DFQATT and CDR2 SNEGSKA (reference sequence). The CDR3 extends over 14 amino acids. Written as DNA, the CDR3 is TGCAGCTCGCGACGGGGCAGCTCCTACAATGAGCAGTTCTTC. Amino acid sequence: CSSRRGSSYNEQFF.

This clonotype was counted at least ten times. V usage is TRBV7-9 and J usage is TRBJ2-7; D is uncertain. V lost 10 bases to trimming and J lost 3 bases, with 13 bases between them. CDR3 size: 12 residues. Germline V gene data show CDR1 as SEHNR and CDR2 as FQNEAQ (reference sequence). CDR3 sequence (DNA): TGTGCCAATCACCCGGTGGGCTACGAGCAGTACTTC. Its protein product is CANHPVGYEQYF.

This clonotype occurred many times. The V and J genes are TRBV10-1 and TRBJ1-5, with 12 bases matching TRBD1. J was trimmed by 0 bases and V by 6 bases; bases with no gene match: 9. Germline-derived CDR1 and CDR2 are WNHNN and SYGVQD (reference sequence). This CDR3 has 18 residues. The CDR3 is CASREPGQGAHSNQPQHF. The CDR3 nucleotides read TGCGCCAGCAGAGAACCGGGACAGGGGGCGCATAGCAATCAGCCCCAGCATTTT.

This clonotype occurred many times. This sequence joins TRBV2 and TRBJ2-3; TRBD2 aligns across 10 bases. Losses at the gene ends were 8 bases for V and 4 bases for J; bases not matched to a gene: 15. The CDR3 totals 17 residues. The germline V gene encodes CDR1 SNHLY and CDR2 FYNNEI. This CDR3 is CASQASRLAGVPDTQYF. The CDR3 DNA follows: TGTGCCAGCCAGGCTTCAAGGCTAGCGGGAGTCCCAGATACGCAGTATTTT. Full variable domain (outside the CDR3, taken from reference TRBV2 and TRBJ2-3): EPEVTQTPSHQVTQMGQEVILRCVPISNHLYFYWYRQILGQKVEFLVSFYNNEISEKSEIFDDQFSVERPDGSNFTLKIRSTKLEDSAMYFCASQASRLAGVPDTQYFGPGTRLTVL.

This clonotype came up many times. The chain combines TRBV6-2 or TRBV6-3 with TRBJ2-7; D unresolved. V was pared by 6 bases and J by 4 bases, with 19 bases between. The germline V gene has CDR1 MNHEY and CDR2 SVGEGT. The CDR3 runs to 15 residues. The CDR3 DNA reads TGTGCCAGCAGAAAAGGCCCCGGAGAGATATACGAGCAGTACTTC. It is translated as CASRKGPGEIYEQYF.

This clonotype was seen repeatedly, ten times or more. The rearrangement links TRBV27 to TRBJ1-1; 7 bases match TRBD1. Per germline, CDR1 MNHEY and CDR2 SMNVEV (reference sequence). With V trimmed by 6 bases and J by 5 bases, 6 bases remained unmatched. The CDR3 sequence is 13 residues long. The DNA of the CDR3 is TGTGCCAGCAGGGGACAGCCGTTAACTGAAGCTTTCTTT. It encodes CASRGQPLTEAFF.

This clonotype was counted ten times or more. The rearrangement uses TRBV18 and TRBJ2-7, with TRBD1 identical over 8 bases. The CDR3 is 15 residues long. V gave up 3 bases and J gave up 3 bases; unmatched junction bases: 7. CDR1 is KGHSH, CDR2 LQKENI, per germline. The CDR3 is CASSPPDRANYEQYF. The CDR3, as DNA: TGTGCCAGCTCACCCCCGGACAGGGCGAACTACGAGCAGTACTTC.

This clonotype was detected many times. The chain joins TRBV27 to TRBJ2-7; D uncertain. The CDR3 runs 15 residues. Between the trimmed V and J ends, which lost 0 bases and 5 bases, there was a span of 14 bases. Germline values: CDR1 MNHEY, CDR2 SMNVEV (reference sequence). CDR3 protein: CASSLSPRVGHEQYF. In nucleotides, the CDR3 is TGTGCCAGCAGTTTATCCCCCCGGGTAGGCCACGAGCAGTACTTC.

In its sample, this clonotype was seen many times. V and J are TRBV5-6 and TRBJ1-6; TRBD1 matches at 7 bases. Unmatched junction bases numbered 10, after V lost 5 bases and J lost 5 bases. Germline CDR1 SGHDT, CDR2 YYEEEE. The CDR3 covers 16 residues. The CDR3 loop reads CASSRHGDSNNSPLHF. The DNA for the CDR3 is TGTGCCAGCAGTCGCCATGGGGACAGCAATAATTCACCCCTCCACTTT.

In this sample, this clonotype turned up many times. The chain couples TRBV28 to TRBJ2-1; D gene uncertain. The length of the CDR3 is 12 residues. Germline CDR1 reads MDHEN; CDR2 reads SYDVKM. Trimming cost V 6 bases and J 3 bases, with 6 bases left between them. Written as DNA, the CDR3 is TGTGCCAGCAGCGACCTCTACAATGAGCAGTTCTTC. Protein sequence: CASSDLYNEQFF.

As concerns this clonotype: One base away lies a much larger clone, so this may be a sequencing read error. The rearrangement links TRBV4-3 to TRBJ2-7, with no clear D. The length of the CDR3 is 16 residues. The germline V gene has CDR1 LGHNA and CDR2 YSLEER. In DNA, the CDR3 is TGCGTCAGCAGCCAAGATCCATCGGCCAACTCCTACGAGCAGTACTTC. Translation gives CVSSQDPSANSYEQYF.

As to this clonotype: The junction shows a germline mismatch at one end, possibly a read error. This chain links TRBV28 with TRBJ1-2; D call uncertain. CDR1 and CDR2 from the germline V gene are MDHEN and SYDVKM. The CDR3 consists of 12 residues. CDR3 nucleotide sequence: TGTGCCAGCAGGTTCCCCAACTCTGGCTACACCTTC. Translated, it gives CASRFPNSGYTF.

This clonotype was seen many times. The CDR3 nucleotides read TGTGCCAGCAGCATGCTAGCGGAAAATGAGCAGTTCTTC. This sequence encodes CASSMLAENEQFF. J is TRBJ2-1 and V is TRBV7-2, with 7 bases aligning to TRBD2. After removal of 5 bases from V and 7 bases from J, the junction contained 5 bases not matched to a gene. Germline CDR1 and CDR2: SGHTA and FQGNSA. This CDR3 is 13 amino acids long. The full variable domain, completed using reference TRBV7-2 and TRBJ2-1, is GAGVSQSPSNKVTEKGKDVELRCDPISGHTALYWYRQSLGQGLEFLIYFQGNSAPDKSGLPSDRFSAERTGGSVSTLTIQRTQQEDSAVYLCASSMLAENEQFFGPGTRLTVL.

Many counts were recorded for this clonotype. This sequence joins TRBV2 and TRBJ1-2; the match to TRBD1 covers 9 bases. The CDR3 length is 14 residues. J was trimmed by 3 bases and V by 8 bases; bases with no gene match: 7. Per germline, CDR1 SNHLY and CDR2 FYNNEI. CDR3: CASEWDREDYGYTF. CDR3 DNA sequence: TGTGCCAGCGAATGGGACAGGGAGGACTATGGCTACACCTTC.

In its sample, this clonotype was seen many times. V is TRBV2 and J is TRBJ2-5; 8 bases fit TRBD2. The CDR3 covers 15 residues. V lost 7 bases to trimming and J lost 4 bases; unmatched junction nucleotides: 11. Germline V gene data show CDR1 as SNHLY and CDR2 as FYNNEI. The CDR3 coding sequence is TGTGCCAGCAATCTAGGGCTAGCGGGCCGAGAGACCCAGTACTTC. This encodes CASNLGLAGRETQYF. The full variable domain, completed using reference TRBV2 and TRBJ2-5, is EPEVTQTPSHQVTQMGQEVILRCVPISNHLYFYWYRQILGQKVEFLVSFYNNEISEKSEIFDDQFSVERPDGSNFTLKIRSTKLEDSAMYFCASNLGLAGRETQYFGPGTRLLVL.

This chain links TRBV12-2 with TRBJ2-3; the D call TRBD2 from the table was never checked on the DNA. TRBV12-2 is given as a pseudogene. The CDR3 contains 14 residues. For the CDR3, the DNA is TGTGCAAGTTTGATGGCTAGCGGGCGAGATACGCAGTATTTT. This gives the protein CASLMASGRDTQYF.

Note on this clonotype: A much larger clonotype is one base distant, so this may be a read error. The J gene is TRBJ2-5, the V gene TRBV29-1, with D perhaps matching TRBD2 (6 bases). CDR3 length: 17 residues. Per germline, CDR1 SQVTM and CDR2 ANQGSEA. The CDR3 coding sequence is TGCAGCGCTGAATTATACCTGGGGGGTAGCGGCCAAGAGACCCAGTACTTC. This sequence encodes CSAELYLGGSGQETQYF.

This clonotype has ten or more counts. The CDR3 nucleotides are TGTGCCAGTAACGGGGGGCGAACAGATACGCAGTATTTT. Translating it yields CASNGGRTDTQYF. The genes are TRBV19 and TRBJ2-3; a possible D gene is TRBD2 (7 bases). Germline loops: CDR1 LNHDA, CDR2 SQIVND (reference sequence). V shed 7 bases and J shed 3 bases, with 11 bases lying between them. This CDR3 comprises 13 residues.

This clonotype showed up many times. The V call is TRBV29-1, the J call TRBJ1-2; TRBD1 aligns across 8 bases. The V segment lost 5 bases and the J segment 4 bases; nucleotides outside the gene matches: 6. This CDR3 is 13 amino acids long. Germline lookup yields CDR1 SQVTM and CDR2 ANQGSEA. This CDR3 is CSVQQGVSYGYTF. The CDR3 coding sequence is TGCAGCGTTCAACAGGGGGTTAGCTATGGCTACACCTTC.

This clonotype was counted between two and nine times. This chain uses TRBV30 with TRBJ2-3, with 7 positions matching TRBD2. There are 15 residues in the CDR3. With 7 bases clipped from V and 3 bases from J, the junction kept 13 bases outside the gene matches. CDR1 GTSNPN and CDR2 SVGIG come from the germline V gene (reference sequence). In nucleotides, the CDR3 is TGTGCCTCCGCGACTGACGCGGGAGATACAGATACGCAGTATTTT. Translation gives CASATDAGDTDTQYF.

The sample holds many counts of this clonotype. V and J are TRBV9 and TRBJ2-1; D is undetermined. The CDR3 totals 15 residues. CDR1 is SGDLS and CDR2 is YYNGEE in the germline V gene. Trimming removed 0 bases from V and 7 bases from J, with 14 bases in between. Here the CDR3 reads CASSVEGLGWNEQFF. CDR3 DNA: TGTGCCAGCAGCGTAGAGGGTCTGGGCTGGAATGAGCAGTTCTTC.

This clonotype came up many times. The V and J genes are TRBV20-1 and TRBJ2-1, with D unresolved. V was cut by 0 bases and J by 3 bases, with 9 bases left in between. The germline V gene has CDR1 DFQATT and CDR2 SNEGSKA (reference sequence). The CDR3 covers 14 residues. The CDR3: CSARDLSNYNEQFF. The CDR3 DNA reads TGCAGTGCTAGAGATCTTTCCAACTACAATGAGCAGTTCTTC.